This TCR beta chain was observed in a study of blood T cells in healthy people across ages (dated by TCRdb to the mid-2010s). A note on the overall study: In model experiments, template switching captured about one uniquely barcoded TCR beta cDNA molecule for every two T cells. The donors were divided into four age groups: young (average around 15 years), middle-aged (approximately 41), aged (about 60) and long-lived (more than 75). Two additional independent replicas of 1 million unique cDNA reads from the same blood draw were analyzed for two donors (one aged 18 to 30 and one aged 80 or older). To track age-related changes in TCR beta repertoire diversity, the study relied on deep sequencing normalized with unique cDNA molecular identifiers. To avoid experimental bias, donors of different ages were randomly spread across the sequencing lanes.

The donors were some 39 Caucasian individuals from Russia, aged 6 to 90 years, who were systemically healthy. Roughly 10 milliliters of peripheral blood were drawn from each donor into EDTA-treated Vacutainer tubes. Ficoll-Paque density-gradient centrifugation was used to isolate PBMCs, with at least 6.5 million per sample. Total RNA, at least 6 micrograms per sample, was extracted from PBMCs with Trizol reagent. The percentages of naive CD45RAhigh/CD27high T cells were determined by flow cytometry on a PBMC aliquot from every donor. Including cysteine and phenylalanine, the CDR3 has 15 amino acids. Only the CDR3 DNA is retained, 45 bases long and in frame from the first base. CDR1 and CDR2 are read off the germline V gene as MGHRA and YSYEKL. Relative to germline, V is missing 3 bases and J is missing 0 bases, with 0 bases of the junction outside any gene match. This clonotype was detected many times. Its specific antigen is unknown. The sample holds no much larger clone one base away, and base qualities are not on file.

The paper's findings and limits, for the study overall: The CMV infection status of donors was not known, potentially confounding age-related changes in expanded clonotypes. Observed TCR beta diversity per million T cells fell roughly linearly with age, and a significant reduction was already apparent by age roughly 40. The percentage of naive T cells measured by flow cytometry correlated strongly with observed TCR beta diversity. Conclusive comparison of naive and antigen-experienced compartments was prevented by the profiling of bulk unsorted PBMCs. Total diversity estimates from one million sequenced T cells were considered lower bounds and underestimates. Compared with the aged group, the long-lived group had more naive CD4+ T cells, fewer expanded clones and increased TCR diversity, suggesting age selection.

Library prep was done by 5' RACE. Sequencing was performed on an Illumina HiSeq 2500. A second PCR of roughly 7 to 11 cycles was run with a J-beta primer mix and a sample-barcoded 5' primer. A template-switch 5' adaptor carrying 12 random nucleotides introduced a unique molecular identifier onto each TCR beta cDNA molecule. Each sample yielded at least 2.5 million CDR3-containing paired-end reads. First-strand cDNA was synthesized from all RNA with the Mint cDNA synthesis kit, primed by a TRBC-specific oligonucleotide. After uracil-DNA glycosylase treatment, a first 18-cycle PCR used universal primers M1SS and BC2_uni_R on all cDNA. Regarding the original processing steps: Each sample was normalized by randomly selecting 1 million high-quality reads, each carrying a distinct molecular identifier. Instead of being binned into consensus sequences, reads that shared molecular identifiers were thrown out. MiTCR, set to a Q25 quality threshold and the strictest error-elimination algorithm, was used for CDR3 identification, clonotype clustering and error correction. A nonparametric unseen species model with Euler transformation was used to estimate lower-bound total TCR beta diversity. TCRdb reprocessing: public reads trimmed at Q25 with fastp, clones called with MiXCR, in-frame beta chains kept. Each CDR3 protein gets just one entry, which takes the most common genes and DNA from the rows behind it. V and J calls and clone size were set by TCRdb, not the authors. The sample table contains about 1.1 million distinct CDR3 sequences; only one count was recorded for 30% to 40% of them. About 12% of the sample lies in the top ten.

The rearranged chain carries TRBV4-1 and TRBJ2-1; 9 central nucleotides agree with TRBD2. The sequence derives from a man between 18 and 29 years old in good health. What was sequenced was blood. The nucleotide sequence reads TGCGCCAGCAGCCAGACTAGCGGCTCCTACAATGAGCAGTTCTTC. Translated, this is CASSQTSGSYNEQFF.